The 19 T cell receptor beta chains below come from one sample, sequenced in a study of cytomegalovirus exposure and HLA in healthy donors. Assay used: immunoSEQ multiplex PCR; TCRdb lists only in-frame clones, some missing. The table records about 130,000 clones, approximately 89% of them present only once. The sequenced sample was PBMCs. The receptor set was obtained from a woman between 18 and 29 years old in good health and CMV-seronegative.

This clone was seen a handful of times. The chain employs TRBV5-1 and TRBJ1-2; TRBD1 is a possible D gene (6 bases). This CDR3 has 13 residues. CDR1 and CDR2 from the germline V gene are SGHRS and YFSETQ. V was clipped by 4 bases and J by 2 bases, with 9 bases between them. CDR3 in amino acids: CASSRGQNYGYTF. CDR3 in DNA: TGCGCCAGCAGCAGGGGACAAAACTATGGCTACACCTTC.

This rearrangement joins TRBV28 to TRBJ2-3, with D perhaps TRBD2 (6 bases). CDR3 length: 15 residues. V shed 3 bases and J shed 0 bases, with 10 bases lying between them. The V gene's germline CDR1 is MDHEN and CDR2 SYDVKM. The DNA for the CDR3 is TGTGCCAGCAGTTTGGCGGGGACTAGCACAGATACGCAGTATTTT. It codes for CASSLAGTSTDTQYF.

This chain joins TRBV7-7 and TRBJ2-7, with 9 nucleotides matching TRBD1. The V gene's germline CDR1 is SSHAT and CDR2 FNYEAQ (reference sequence). The CDR3 is made up of 13 amino acids. The junction had 6 bases not matched to a gene; V was cut back by 5 bases and J by 7 bases. CDR3 DNA sequence: TGTGCCAGCAGCGCCGGGACAGGGTTTGAGCAGTACTTC. Translated: CASSAGTGFEQYF.

The chain combines TRBV27 with TRBJ2-1, with D possibly being TRBD2 (6 bases). CDR1 MNHEY and CDR2 SMNVEV come from the germline V gene (reference sequence). The CDR3 spans 14 residues. Trimming pared 5 bases from V and 7 bases from J, leaving 15 bases between. Written as DNA, the CDR3 is TGTGCCAGCAGTATTGGAGGGACTGGGAATGAGCAGTTCTTC. It is translated as CASSIGGTGNEQFF.

The chain links TRBV6-1 to TRBJ1-6; 7 bases line up with TRBD1. The CDR3 length is 15 residues. Trimming at V came to 5 bases and at J to 7 bases, leaving 8 bases not matched to a gene. Germline lookup yields CDR1 MNHNS and CDR2 SASEGT. CDR3 nucleotides: TGTGCCAGCAGTTCAACCGGGACAGAGAATTCACCCCTCCACTTT. It is translated as CASSSTGTENSPLHF.

V gene TRBV5-1 combines with J gene TRBJ2-2; D perhaps matches TRBD2 (6 bases). The germline gives CDR1 SGHRS, CDR2 YFSETQ. This CDR3 is 16 amino acids long. V was shortened by 2 bases and J by 1 base, with 12 bases between the two germline ends. The CDR3 spells CASSLLDSGNTGELFF. The DNA of the CDR3 is TGCGCCAGCAGCTTACTTGATAGCGGGAACACCGGGGAGCTGTTTTTT.

The chain is built from TRBV19 and TRBJ2-5; maybe TRBD2 (6 bases). The CDR3 totals 13 residues. Trimming cost V 7 bases and J 5 bases, with 14 bases left between them. Germline CDR1 is LNHDA and CDR2 is SQIVND (reference sequence). CDR3 sequence reads: CASTRAGVETQYF. CDR3 sequence (DNA): TGTGCCAGTACCCGAGCGGGCGTGGAGACCCAGTACTTC.

The V gene is TRBV19, the J gene TRBJ2-7; possible D gene TRBD1, 6 bases. Trimming pared 5 bases from V and 3 bases from J, leaving 26 bases between. Germline V gene lookup returns CDR1 LNHDA and CDR2 SQIVND (reference sequence). The CDR3 is 18 residues long. In DNA form, the CDR3 reads TGTGCCAGTAGTGACCAAATTCATACCGGGACAATGGTCTACGAGCAGTACTTC. Translation: CASSDQIHTGTMVYEQYF.

This sequence joins TRBV6-5 and TRBJ2-3, with TRBD1 matching over 7 bases. Germline-derived CDR1 and CDR2 are MNHEY and SVGAGI. The junction had 6 bases not matched to a gene; V was cut back by 2 bases and J by 4 bases. The CDR3 is made up of 15 amino acids. The CDR3 spells CASSYTYRGSDTQYF. The CDR3 nucleotides read TGTGCCAGCAGTTACACATACAGGGGATCAGATACGCAGTATTTT.

This clone was counted once. This chain links TRBV14 with TRBJ2-3; 7 bases match TRBD1. This CDR3 comprises 15 residues. J gave up 3 bases and V 0 bases, and 3 bases lay outside the gene matches. Germline V CDR1 and CDR2: SGHDN, FVKESK. This CDR3 is CASSQDQGVTDTQYF. CDR3 sequence (DNA): TGTGCCAGCAGCCAAGATCAGGGGGTGACAGATACGCAGTATTTT. Looking up the rest from reference TRBV14 and TRBJ2-3 gives the full variable domain: EAGVTQFPSHSVIEKGQTVTLRCDPISGHDNLYWYRRVMGKEIKFLLHFVKESKQDESGMPNNRFLAERTGGTYSTLKVQPAELEDSGVYFCASSQDQGVTDTQYFGPGTRLTVL.

A few counts support this clone. J is TRBJ1-2 and V is TRBV2; weak D call: TRBD1 (6 bases). Germline assignment: CDR1 SNHLY and CDR2 FYNNEI. V shed 5 bases and J shed 2 bases, with 12 bases lying between them. The CDR3 has 14 residues. The DNA for the CDR3 is TGTGCCAGCAGTCGGGACACCTCAAACTATGGCTACACCTTC. Its translation: CASSRDTSNYGYTF.

This clone was seen only once. Germline and junction disagree at one end, which may indicate a read error. The chain uses TRBV18 and TRBJ2-2; 7 bases align to TRBD1. Germline loops: CDR1 KGHSH, CDR2 LQKENI. The length of the CDR3 is 17 residues. The CDR3: CASSPLASQGNAGELFF. The CDR3 DNA reads TGTGCCAGCTCACCACTCGCTTCACAGGGGAACGCCGGGGAGCTGTTTTTT.

The chain combines TRBV7-9 with TRBJ2-7; 10 bases fit TRBD2. The J segment lost 3 bases and the V segment lost 5 bases, leaving 7 bases of the junction unmatched. The CDR3 runs to 15 residues. Germline V gives CDR1 SEHNR, CDR2 FQNEAQ (reference sequence). CDR3 sequence reads: CASSGSGGPGYEQYV. Here the CDR3 DNA reads TGTGCCAGCAGCGGTAGCGGGGGGCCGGGCTACGAGCAGTACGTC.

V usage is TRBV28 and J usage is TRBJ2-7, with 9 bases fitting TRBD2. V shed 5 bases and J 0 bases; nucleotides not matched to a gene: 11. Germline V gives CDR1 MDHEN, CDR2 SYDVKM. The CDR3 spans 17 residues. Here the CDR3 reads CASSPAQLAGFSYEQYF. CDR3 sequence (DNA): TGTGCCAGCAGTCCCGCACAGCTAGCGGGGTTCTCCTACGAGCAGTACTTC.

The chain employs TRBV10-2 and TRBJ2-1; 11 bases agree with TRBD2. Germline CDR1 WSHSY, CDR2 SAAADI. After removal of 0 bases from V and 2 bases from J, the junction contained 9 bases not matched to a gene. This CDR3 contains 19 residues. The CDR3 loop is CASSESVSTSGVTYNEQFF. The CDR3 region has the DNA TGCGCCAGCAGTGAGTCGGTATCGACTAGCGGGGTCACCTACAATGAGCAGTTCTTC.

This clone was seen a few times. The V gene is TRBV13, the J gene TRBJ1-2; TRBD1 is a possible D gene (6 bases). The CDR3 contains 16 residues. The V and J ends lost 5 bases and 4 bases respectively, with 20 bases between them. Germline V gives CDR1 PRHDT, CDR2 FYEKMQ (reference sequence). The CDR3 protein is CASSQMGGGLGYGYTF. The CDR3 region has the DNA TGTGCCAGCAGCCAAATGGGCGGGGGGCTGGGCTATGGCTACACCTTC.

This clone was recorded a few times. The rearrangement joins TRBV4-1 to TRBJ1-3; D call uncertain. The germline V gene has CDR1 MGHRA and CDR2 YSYEKL. Trimming removed 0 bases from V and 2 bases from J, with 8 bases in between. This CDR3 comprises 15 residues. The CDR3, as DNA: TGCGCCAGCAGCCAAGATTCCGGGACTGGAAACACCATATATTTT. It translates to CASSQDSGTGNTIYF.

The J gene is TRBJ1-1, the V gene TRBV10-3; D remains ambiguous. The CDR3 length is 14 residues. Trimming removed 3 bases from V and 7 bases from J, with 15 bases in between. CDR1 is ENHRY, CDR2 SYGVKD, per germline. In nucleotides, the CDR3 is TGTGCCATCAGTGAAACCCCGTACGCTAATGAAGCTTTCTTT. Its translation is CAISETPYANEAFF.

This chain connects TRBV5-4 to TRBJ2-5, with 8 positions matching TRBD2. The CDR3 is made up of 14 amino acids. Germline values: CDR1 SGHNT, CDR2 YYREEE (reference sequence). The junction had 5 bases not matched to a gene; V was cut back by 5 bases and J by 2 bases. The CDR3 loop reads CASSSGGAQETQYF. CDR3 DNA: TGTGCCAGCAGTTCGGGGGGGGCACAAGAGACCCAGTACTTC. Supplemented by reference TRBV5-4 and TRBJ2-5, the full variable domain reads ETGVTQSPTHLIKTRGQQVTLRCSSQSGHNTVSWYQQALGQGPQFIFQYYREEENGRGNFPPRFSGLQFPNYSSELNVNALELDDSALYLCASSSGGAQETQYFGPGTRLLVL.